The 4 T cell receptor beta chains below all came from one sample that was sequenced in a study of T-cell reconstitution after alpha-beta-depleted transplantation in children. The TCRbeta library incorporated unique molecular identifiers. TCRdb re-called the PCR reads with MiXCR, one entry per CDR3 protein. The sample has tens of thousands of distinct CDR3 sequences, 5.5% to 7.5% seen once. This specimen was PBMCs, mostly from graft donor cells, taken 180 days after TCRalphabeta/CD19-depleted stem cell transplant. The receptors were sampled from a male patient younger than 18 who had a stem cell transplant for acute myeloid leukemia, so the T cells may come from the graft donor.

This clonotype was seen at least ten times. The chain joins TRBV20-1 to TRBJ1-2; TRBD1 matches 7 bases. The CDR3 is made up of 14 amino acids. J lost 6 bases, V lost 1 base, and 8 bases had no gene match. Germline CDR1 is DFQATT and CDR2 is SNEGSKA (reference sequence). CDR3 in amino acids: CSARVGDRLHGYTF. The CDR3 nucleotides are TGCAGTGCTAGAGTGGGGGACAGACTTCATGGCTACACCTTC.

This clonotype was observed at least ten times. The V and J genes are TRBV11-2 and TRBJ2-1; D may match TRBD1 or TRBD2 (6 bases each). CDR1 is SGHAT, CDR2 FQNNGV, per germline. The V end lost 5 bases, the J end lost 9 bases, and 11 bases lay between the germline ends. The CDR3 totals 12 residues. The DNA of the CDR3 is TGTGCCAGCAGCCTTGGAGGGGGTGAGCAGTTCTTC. This encodes CASSLGGGEQFF.

This clonotype was counted ten times or more. The chain joins TRBV5-1 to TRBJ2-3; D call uncertain. Between the trimmed V and J ends, which lost 2 bases and 6 bases, there was a span of 13 bases. Looked up from germline, CDR1 is SGHRS and CDR2 is YFSETQ. The CDR3 totals 14 residues. CDR3 bases: TGCGCCAGCAGCTTTGACGGGTATTGGGATACGCAGTATTTT. This codes for CASSFDGYWDTQYF.

This clonotype was seen many times. The V call is TRBV20-1, the J call TRBJ2-3, with 11 bases that match TRBD2. Trimming took 6 bases from V and 1 from J; bases not matched to a gene: 6. The CDR3 extends over 15 amino acids. Germline lookup yields CDR1 DFQATT and CDR2 SNEGSKA (reference sequence). The CDR3 protein is CSANPGLAGTDTQYF. CDR3 bases: TGCAGTGCAAATCCGGGACTAGCGGGCACAGATACGCAGTATTTT.